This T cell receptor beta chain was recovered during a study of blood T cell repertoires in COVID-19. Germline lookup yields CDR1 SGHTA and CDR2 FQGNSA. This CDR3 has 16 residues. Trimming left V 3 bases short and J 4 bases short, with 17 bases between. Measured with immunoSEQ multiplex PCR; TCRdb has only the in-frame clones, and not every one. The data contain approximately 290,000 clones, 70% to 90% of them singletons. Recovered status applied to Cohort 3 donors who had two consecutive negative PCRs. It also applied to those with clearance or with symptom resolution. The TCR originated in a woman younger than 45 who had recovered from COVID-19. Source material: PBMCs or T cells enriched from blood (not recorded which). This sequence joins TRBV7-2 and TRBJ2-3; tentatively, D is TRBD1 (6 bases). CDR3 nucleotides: TGTGCCAGCAGCTTCACCACAGGGATAGGTGCAGATACGCAGTATTTT. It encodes CASSFTTGIGADTQYF.